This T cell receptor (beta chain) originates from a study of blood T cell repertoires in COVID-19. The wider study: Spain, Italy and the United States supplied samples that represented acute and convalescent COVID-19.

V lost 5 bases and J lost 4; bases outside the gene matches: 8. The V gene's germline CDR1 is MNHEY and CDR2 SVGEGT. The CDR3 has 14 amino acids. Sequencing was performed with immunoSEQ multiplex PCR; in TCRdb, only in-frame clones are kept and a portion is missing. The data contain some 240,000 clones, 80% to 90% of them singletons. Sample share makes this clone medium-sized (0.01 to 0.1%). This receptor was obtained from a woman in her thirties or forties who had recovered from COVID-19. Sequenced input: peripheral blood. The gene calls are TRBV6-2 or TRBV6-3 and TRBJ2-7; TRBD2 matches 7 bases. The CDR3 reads CASSGLDGIYEQYF. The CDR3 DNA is TGTGCCAGCAGTGGACTAGATGGGATTTACGAGCAGTACTTC.